The clone carrying this T cell receptor beta chain has only a few counts. The data originate from a study of blood T cells in healthy people across ages. Trimming cost V 2 bases and J 3 bases, with 11 bases left between them. From germline, CDR1 is SGHTA and CDR2 FQGNSA. The CDR3 totals 16 residues. Next came a second PCR, run for about 7 to 12 cycles, which used a sample-barcoded 5' primer along with a J-beta primer mix. In TCRdb, the 5' RACE reads were re-called with MiXCR into one record per CDR3 protein. Among over a million distinct CDR3 sequences listed, 59% were seen once. Samples each yielded at least 5.5 micrograms of total RNA.

Source material: blood. The TCR sequence derives from a man younger than 30 in good health. The gene calls are TRBV7-2 and TRBJ1-6; no firm D call. The CDR3 spells CASSLSRADYNSPLHF. The CDR3 region has the DNA TGTGCCAGCAGCTTATCTAGGGCAGACTATAATTCACCCCTCCACTTT.